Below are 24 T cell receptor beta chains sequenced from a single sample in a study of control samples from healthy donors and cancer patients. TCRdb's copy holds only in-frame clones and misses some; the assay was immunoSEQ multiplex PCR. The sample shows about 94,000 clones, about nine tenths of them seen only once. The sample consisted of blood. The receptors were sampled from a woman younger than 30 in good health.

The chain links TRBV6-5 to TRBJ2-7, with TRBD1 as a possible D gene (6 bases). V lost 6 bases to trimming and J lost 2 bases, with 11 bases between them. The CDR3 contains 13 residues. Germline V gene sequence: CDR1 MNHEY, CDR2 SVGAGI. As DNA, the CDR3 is TGTGCCAGCAGAGACAGGTTAACCTACGAGCAGTACTTC. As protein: CASRDRLTYEQYF.

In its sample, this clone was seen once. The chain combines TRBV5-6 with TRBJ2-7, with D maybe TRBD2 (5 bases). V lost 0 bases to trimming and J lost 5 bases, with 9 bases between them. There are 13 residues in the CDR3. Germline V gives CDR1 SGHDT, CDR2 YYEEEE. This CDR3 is CASSLAGSHEQYF. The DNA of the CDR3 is TGTGCCAGCAGCTTGGCGGGGAGCCACGAGCAGTACTTC.

DNA of the CDR3: TGTGCCAGCAGCCAAGATAAGGCTAGCGGCTACAATGAGCAGTTCTTC. It specifies CASSQDKASGYNEQFF. The gene calls are TRBV14 and TRBJ2-1; TRBD2 agrees at 7 bases. The CDR3 contains 16 residues. Germline CDR1 reads SGHDN; CDR2 reads FVKESK. The J segment lost 3 bases and the V segment lost 0 bases, leaving 5 bases of the junction unmatched.

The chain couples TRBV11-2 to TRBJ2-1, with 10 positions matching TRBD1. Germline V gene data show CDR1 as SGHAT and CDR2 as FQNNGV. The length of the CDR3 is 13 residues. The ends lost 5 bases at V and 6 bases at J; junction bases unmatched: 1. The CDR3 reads CASSGDRGNEQFF. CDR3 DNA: TGTGCCAGCAGCGGGGACAGGGGCAATGAGCAGTTCTTC.

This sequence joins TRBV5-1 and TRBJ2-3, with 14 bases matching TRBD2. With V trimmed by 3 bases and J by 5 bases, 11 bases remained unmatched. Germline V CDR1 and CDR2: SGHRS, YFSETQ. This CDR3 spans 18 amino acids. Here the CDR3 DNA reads TGCGCCAGCAGCTCCATACCGACTAGCGGGGGGGCCCAAGATACGCAGTATTTT. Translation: CASSSIPTSGGAQDTQYF.

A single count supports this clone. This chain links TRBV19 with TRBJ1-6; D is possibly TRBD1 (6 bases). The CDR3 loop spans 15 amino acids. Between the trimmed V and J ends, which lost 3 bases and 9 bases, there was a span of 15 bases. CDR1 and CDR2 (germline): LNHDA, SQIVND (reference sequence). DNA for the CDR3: TGTGCCAGTAGTATCTCAGGGGTAGTAGTTTCACCCCTCCACTTT. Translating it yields CASSISGVVVSPLHF.

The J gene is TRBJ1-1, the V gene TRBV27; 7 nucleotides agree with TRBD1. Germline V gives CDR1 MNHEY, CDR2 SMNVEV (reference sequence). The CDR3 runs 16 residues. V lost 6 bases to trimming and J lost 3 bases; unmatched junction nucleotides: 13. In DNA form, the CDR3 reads TGTGCCAGCAGGGGACCACCCGGGACAGAGCACACTGAAGCTTTCTTT. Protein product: CASRGPPGTEHTEAFF.

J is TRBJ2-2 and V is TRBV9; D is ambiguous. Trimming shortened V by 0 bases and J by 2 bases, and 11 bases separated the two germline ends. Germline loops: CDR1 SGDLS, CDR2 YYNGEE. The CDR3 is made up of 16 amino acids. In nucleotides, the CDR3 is TGTGCCAGCAGCGTAGGGTCCAGAGTAAACACCGGGGAGCTGTTTTTT. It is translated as CASSVGSRVNTGELFF.

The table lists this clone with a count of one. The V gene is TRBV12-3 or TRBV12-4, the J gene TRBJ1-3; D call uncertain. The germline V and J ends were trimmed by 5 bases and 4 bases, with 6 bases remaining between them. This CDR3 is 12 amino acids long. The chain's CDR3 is CASSQQGNTIYF. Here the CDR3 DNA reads TGTGCCAGCAGTCAACAGGGAAACACCATATATTTT.

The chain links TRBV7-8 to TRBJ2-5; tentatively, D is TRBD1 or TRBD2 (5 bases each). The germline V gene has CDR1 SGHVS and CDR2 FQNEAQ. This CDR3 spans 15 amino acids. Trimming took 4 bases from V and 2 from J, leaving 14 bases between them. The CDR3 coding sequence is TGTGCCAGCAGCTCATCCGGGACCCAACAAGAGACCCAGTACTTC. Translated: CASSSSGTQQETQYF.

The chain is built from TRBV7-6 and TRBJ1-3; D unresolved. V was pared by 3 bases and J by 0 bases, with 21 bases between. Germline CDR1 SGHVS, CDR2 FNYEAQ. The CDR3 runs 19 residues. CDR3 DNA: TGTGCCAGCAGCTTTAGTACGGTCCGCAGCGCTCTCTCTGGAAACACCATATATTTT. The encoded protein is CASSFSTVRSALSGNTIYF.

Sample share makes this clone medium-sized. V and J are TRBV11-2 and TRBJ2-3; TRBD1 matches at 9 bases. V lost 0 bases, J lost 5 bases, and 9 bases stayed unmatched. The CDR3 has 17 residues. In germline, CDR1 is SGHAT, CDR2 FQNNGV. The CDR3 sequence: CASSLDWYRGREDTQYF. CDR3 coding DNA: TGTGCCAGCAGCTTAGACTGGTACAGGGGGCGAGAAGATACGCAGTATTTT. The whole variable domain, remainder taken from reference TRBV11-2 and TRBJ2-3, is EAGVAQSPRYKIIEKRQSVAFWCNPISGHATLYWYQQILGQGPKLLIQFQNNGVVDDSQLPKDRFSAERLKGVDSTLKIQPAKLEDSAVYLCASSLDWYRGREDTQYFGPGTRLTVL.

In DNA, the CDR3 is TGCGCCAGCAGTCAATCGATGGGTAGGCCAGAGCAGTACTTC. As protein: CASSQSMGRPEQYF. This chain uses TRBV23-1 with TRBJ2-7; D uncertain. TRBV23-1 falls under the ORF class, with uncertain function. The CDR3 runs 14 residues. V shed 0 bases and J shed 7 bases, with 13 bases lying between them.

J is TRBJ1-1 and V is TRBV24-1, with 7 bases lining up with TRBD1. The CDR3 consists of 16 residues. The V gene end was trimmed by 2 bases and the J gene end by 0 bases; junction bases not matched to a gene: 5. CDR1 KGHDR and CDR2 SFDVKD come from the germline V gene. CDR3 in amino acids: CATSDYWTGMNTEAFF. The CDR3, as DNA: TGTGCCACCAGTGATTACTGGACAGGTATGAACACTGAAGCTTTCTTT.

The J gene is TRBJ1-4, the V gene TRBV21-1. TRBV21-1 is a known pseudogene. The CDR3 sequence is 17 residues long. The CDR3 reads CASSAIVVEATNEKLFF. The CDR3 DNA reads TGTGCCAGCAGCGCCATCGTGGTGGAGGCAACTAATGAAAAACTGTTTTTT.

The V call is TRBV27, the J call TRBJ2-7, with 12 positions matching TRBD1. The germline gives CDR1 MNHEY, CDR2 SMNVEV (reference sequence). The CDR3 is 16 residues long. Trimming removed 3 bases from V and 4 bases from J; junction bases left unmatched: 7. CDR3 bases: TGTGCCAGCAGTTTTGGGGGGGACAGGGGGCTTTACGAGCAGTACTTC. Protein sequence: CASSFGGDRGLYEQYF.

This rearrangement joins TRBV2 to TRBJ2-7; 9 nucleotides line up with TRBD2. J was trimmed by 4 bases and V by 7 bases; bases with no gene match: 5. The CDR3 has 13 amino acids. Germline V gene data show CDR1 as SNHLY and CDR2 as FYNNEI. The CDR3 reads CASKAGGPYEQYF. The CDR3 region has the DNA TGTGCCAGCAAGGCGGGGGGGCCGTACGAGCAGTACTTC.

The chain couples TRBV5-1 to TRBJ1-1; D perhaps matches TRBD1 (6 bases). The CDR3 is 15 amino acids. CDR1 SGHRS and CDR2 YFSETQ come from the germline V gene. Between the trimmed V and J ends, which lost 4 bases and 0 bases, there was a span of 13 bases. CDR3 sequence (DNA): TGCGCCAGCAGCGCACAGGGTTCAGTGAACACTGAAGCTTTCTTT. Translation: CASSAQGSVNTEAFF. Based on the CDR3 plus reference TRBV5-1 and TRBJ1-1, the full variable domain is KAGVTQTPRYLIKTRGQQVTLSCSPISGHRSVSWYQQTPGQGLQFLFEYFSETQRNKGNFPGRFSGRQFSNSRSEMNVSTLELGDSALYLCASSAQGSVNTEAFFGQGTRLTVV.

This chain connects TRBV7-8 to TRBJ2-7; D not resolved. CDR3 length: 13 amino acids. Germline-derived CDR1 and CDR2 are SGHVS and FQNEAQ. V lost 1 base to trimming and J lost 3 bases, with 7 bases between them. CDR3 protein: CASSLGLNYEQYF. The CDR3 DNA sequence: TGTGCCAGCAGCTTAGGACTGAACTACGAGCAGTACTTC.

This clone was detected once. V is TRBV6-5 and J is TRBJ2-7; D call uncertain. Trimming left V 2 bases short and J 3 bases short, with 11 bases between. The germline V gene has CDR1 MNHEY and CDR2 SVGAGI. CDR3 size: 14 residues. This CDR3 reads CASSYGSTSYEQYF. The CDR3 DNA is TGTGCCAGCAGTTACGGGTCTACCAGCTACGAGCAGTACTTC.

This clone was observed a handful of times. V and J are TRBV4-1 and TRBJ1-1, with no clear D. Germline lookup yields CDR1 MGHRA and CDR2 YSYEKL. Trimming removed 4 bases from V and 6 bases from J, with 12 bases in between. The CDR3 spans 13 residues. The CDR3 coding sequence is TGCGCCAGCAGCCCCCTGTCCCCTCCTGAAGCTTTCTTT. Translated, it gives CASSPLSPPEAFF.

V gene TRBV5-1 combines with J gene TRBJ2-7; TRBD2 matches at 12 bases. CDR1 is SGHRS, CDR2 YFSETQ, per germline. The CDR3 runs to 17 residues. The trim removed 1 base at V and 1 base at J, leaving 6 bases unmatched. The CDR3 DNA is TGCGCCAGCAGCTTGAGACTAGCGGGGGCACAATCCTACGAGCAGTACTTC. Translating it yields CASSLRLAGAQSYEQYF.

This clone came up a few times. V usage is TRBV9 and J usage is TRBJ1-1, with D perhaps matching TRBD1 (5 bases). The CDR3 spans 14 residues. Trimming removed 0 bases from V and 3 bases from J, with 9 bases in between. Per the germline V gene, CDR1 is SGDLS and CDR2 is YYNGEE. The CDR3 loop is CASSVDGGHTEAFF. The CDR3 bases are TGTGCCAGCAGCGTAGATGGGGGTCACACTGAAGCTTTCTTT.

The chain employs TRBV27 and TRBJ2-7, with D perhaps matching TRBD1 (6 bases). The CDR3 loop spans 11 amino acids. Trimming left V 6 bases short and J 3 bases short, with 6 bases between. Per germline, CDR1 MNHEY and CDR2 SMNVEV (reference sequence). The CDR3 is CASRGGYEQYF. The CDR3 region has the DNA TGTGCCAGCAGAGGGGGCTACGAGCAGTACTTC.